The 2 T cell receptor beta chains given below trace back to one sample, sequenced in a study of T-cell reconstitution after alpha-beta-depleted transplantation in children. Library preparation (for TCRbeta) was performed with unique molecular identifiers. TCRdb reprocessed the PCR reads via MiXCR and lists one record per CDR3 protein. The data hold 500,000 to 600,000 distinct CDR3 sequences, with around a third observed a single time. This sample comprised PBMCs from the stem cell graft donor, obtained from the stem cell graft. These receptors all come from a human donor who donated a stem cell graft to a child with aplastic anemia.

The chain couples TRBV30 to TRBJ1-4, with D hard to call. Germline V gives CDR1 GTSNPN, CDR2 SVGIG (reference sequence). The CDR3 runs 12 residues. The V end was cut by 3 bases, the J end by 7 bases, with 9 bases between. CDR3 bases: TGTGCCTGGAGCACGGGCCTTGAAAAACTGTTTTTT. This encodes CAWSTGLEKLFF.

This rearrangement joins TRBV7-6 to TRBJ1-3; maybe TRBD1 (5 bases). Germline CDR1 is SGHVS and CDR2 is FNYEAQ. V lost 0 bases to trimming and J lost 0 bases, with 12 bases between them. This CDR3 comprises 17 residues. CDR3 DNA sequence: TGTGCCAGCAGCTTAGCGCGGGGGTCCCTCTCTGGAAACACCATATATTTT. This gives the protein CASSLARGSLSGNTIYF.